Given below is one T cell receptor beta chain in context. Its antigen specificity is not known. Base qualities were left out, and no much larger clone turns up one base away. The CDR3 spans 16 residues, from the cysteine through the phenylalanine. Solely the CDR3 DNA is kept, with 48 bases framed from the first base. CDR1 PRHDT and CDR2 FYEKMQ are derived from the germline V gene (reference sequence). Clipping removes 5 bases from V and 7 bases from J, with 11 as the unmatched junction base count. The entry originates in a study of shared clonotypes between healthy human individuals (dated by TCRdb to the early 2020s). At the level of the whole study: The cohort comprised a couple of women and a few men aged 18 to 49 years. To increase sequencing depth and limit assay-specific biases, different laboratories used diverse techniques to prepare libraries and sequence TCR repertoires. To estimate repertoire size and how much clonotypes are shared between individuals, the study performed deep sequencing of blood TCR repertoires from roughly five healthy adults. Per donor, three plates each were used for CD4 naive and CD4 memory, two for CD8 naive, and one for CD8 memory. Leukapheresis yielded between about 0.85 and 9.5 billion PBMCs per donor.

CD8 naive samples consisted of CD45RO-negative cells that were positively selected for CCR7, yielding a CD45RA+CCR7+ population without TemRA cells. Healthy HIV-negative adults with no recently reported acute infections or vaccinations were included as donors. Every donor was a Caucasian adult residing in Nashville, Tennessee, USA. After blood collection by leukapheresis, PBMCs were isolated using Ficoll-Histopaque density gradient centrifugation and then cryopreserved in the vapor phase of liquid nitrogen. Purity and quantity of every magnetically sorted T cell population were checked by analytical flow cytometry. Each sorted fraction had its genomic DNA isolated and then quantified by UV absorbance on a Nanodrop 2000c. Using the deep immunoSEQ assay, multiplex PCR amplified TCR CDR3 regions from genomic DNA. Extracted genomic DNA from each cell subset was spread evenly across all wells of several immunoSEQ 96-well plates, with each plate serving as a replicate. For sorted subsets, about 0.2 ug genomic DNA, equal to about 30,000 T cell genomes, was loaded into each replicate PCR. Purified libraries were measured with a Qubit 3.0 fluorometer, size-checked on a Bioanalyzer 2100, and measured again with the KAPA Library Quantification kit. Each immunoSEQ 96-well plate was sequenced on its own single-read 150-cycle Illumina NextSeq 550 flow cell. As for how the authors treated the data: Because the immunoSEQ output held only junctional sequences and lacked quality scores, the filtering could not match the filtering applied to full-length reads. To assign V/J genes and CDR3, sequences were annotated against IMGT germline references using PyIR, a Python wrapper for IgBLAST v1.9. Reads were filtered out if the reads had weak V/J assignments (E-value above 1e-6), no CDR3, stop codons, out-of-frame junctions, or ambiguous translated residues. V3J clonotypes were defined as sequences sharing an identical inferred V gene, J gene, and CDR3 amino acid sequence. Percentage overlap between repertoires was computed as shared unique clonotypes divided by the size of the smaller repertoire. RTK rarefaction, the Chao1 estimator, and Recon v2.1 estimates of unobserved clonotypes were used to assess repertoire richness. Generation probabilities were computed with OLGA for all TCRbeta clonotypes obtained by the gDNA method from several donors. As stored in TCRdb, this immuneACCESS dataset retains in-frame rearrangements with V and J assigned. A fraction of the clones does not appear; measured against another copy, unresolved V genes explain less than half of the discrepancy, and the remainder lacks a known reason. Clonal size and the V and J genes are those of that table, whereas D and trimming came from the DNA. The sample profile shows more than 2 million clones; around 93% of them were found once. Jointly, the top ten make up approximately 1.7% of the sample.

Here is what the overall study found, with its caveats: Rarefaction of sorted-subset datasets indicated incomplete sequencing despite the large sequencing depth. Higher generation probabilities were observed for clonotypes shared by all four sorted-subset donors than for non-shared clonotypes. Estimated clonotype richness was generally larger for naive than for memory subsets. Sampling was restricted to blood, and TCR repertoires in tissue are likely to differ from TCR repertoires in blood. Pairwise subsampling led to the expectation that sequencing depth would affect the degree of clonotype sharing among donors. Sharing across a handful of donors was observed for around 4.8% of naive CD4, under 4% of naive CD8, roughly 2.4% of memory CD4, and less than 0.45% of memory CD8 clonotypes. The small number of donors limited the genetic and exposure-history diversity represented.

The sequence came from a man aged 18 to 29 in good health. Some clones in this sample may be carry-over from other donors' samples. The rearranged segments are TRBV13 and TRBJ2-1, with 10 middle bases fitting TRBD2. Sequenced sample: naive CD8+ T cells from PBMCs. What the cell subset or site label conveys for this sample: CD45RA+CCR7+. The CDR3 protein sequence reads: CASSPPTSGTRNEQFF. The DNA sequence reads TGTGCCAGCAGCCCCCCCACTAGCGGGACTAGGAATGAGCAGTTCTTC.